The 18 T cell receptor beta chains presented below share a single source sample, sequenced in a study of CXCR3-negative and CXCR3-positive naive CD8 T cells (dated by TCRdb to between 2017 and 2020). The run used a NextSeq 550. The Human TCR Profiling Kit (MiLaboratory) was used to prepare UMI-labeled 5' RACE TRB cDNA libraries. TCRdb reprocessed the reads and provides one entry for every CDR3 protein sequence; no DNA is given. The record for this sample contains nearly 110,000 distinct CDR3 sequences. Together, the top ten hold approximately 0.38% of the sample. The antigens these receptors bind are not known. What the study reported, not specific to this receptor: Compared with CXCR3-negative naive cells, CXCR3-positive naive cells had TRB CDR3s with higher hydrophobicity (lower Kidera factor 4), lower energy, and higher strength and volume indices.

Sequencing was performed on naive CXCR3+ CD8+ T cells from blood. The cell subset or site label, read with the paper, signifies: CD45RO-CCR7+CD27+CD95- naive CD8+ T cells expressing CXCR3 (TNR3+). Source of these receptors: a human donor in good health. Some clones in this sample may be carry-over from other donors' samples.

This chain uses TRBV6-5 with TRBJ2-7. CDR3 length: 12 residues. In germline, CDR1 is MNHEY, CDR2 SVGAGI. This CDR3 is CASKSPGPWQYF.

This chain's CDR3 is CASSLGPQGYEQYF. The rearrangement uses TRBV13 and TRBJ2-7; with no DNA, the TCRdb D assignment of TRBD1 cannot be verified. Per the germline V gene, CDR1 is PRHDT and CDR2 is FYEKMQ (reference sequence). The CDR3 has 14 amino acids. Looking up the rest from reference TRBV13 and TRBJ2-7 gives the full variable domain: AAGVIQSPRHLIKEKRETATLKCYPIPRHDTVYWYQQGPGQDPQFLISFYEKMQSDKGSIPDRFSAQQFSDYHSELNMSSLELGDSALYFCASSLGPQGYEQYFGPGTRLTVT.

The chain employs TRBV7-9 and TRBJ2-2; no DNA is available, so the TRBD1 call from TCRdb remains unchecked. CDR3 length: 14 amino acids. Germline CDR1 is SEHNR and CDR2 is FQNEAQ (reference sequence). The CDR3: CAGTGTGTTGELFF.

The CDR3 spells CASSLGTSGGNEQFF. The rearrangement joins TRBV12-3 or TRBV12-4 to TRBJ2-1; no DNA is available, so the TRBD2 call from TCRdb remains unchecked. This CDR3 spans 15 amino acids.

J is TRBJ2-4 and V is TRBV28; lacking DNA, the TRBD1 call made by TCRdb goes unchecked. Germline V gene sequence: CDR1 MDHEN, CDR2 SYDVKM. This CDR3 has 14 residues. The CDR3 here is CASTPGATRNIQYF.

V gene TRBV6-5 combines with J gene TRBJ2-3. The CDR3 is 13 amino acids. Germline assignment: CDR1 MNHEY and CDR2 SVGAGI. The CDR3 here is CASSYGTTDTQYF.

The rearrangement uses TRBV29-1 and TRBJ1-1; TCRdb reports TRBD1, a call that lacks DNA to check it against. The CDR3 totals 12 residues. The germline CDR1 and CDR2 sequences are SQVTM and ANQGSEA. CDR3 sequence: CSVSGEGTEAFF.

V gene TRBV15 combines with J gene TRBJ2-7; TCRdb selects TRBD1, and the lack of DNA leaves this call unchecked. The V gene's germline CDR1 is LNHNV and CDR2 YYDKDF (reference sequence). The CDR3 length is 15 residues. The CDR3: CATSRLHRDSYEQYF.

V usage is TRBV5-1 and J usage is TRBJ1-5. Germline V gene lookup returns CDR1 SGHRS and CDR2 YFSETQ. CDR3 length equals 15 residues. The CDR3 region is CASSLDNYSNQPQHF.

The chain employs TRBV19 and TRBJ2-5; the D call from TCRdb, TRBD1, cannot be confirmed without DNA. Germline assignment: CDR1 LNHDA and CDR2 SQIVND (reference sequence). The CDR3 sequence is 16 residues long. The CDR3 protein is CASSQPDREKGETQYF.

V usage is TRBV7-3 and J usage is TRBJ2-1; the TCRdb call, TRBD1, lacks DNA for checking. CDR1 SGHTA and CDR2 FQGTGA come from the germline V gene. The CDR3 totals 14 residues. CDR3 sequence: CASSLTPLDNEQFF.

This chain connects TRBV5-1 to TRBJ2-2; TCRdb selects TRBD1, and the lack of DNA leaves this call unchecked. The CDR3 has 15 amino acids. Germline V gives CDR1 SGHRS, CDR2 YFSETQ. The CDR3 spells CASSPLRTDTGELFF.

The CDR3 region is CASSQVPGGDEQFF. The genes are TRBV14 and TRBJ2-1; TCRdb reports TRBD1, a call that lacks DNA to check it against. The CDR3 is 14 amino acids. Per the germline V gene, CDR1 is SGHDN and CDR2 is FVKESK.

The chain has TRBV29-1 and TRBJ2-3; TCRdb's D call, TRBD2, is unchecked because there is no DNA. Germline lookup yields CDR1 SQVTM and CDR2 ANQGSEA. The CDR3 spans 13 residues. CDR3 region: CSVEGAETDTQYF.

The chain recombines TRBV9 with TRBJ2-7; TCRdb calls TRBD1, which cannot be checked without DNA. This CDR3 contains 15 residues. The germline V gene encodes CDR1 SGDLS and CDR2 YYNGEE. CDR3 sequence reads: CASSVVPSSSYEQYF.

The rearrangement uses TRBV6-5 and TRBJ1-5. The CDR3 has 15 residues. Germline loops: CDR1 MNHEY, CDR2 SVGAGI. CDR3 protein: CASSPYVPSNQPQHF.

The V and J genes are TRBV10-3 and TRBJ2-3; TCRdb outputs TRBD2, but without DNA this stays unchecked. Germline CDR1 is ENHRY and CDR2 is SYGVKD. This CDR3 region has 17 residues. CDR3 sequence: CAISESQLAPQGDTQYF.

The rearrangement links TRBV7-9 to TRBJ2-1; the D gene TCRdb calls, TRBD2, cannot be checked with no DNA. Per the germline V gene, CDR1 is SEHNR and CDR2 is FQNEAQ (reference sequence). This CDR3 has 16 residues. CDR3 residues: CASSSRLAGGDNEQFF. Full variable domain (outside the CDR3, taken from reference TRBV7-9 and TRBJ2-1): DTGVSQNPRHKITKRGQNVTFRCDPISEHNRLYWYRQTLGQGPEFLTYFQNEAQLEKSRLLSDRFSAERPKGSFSTLEIQRTEQGDSAMYLCASSSRLAGGDNEQFFGPGTRLTVL.